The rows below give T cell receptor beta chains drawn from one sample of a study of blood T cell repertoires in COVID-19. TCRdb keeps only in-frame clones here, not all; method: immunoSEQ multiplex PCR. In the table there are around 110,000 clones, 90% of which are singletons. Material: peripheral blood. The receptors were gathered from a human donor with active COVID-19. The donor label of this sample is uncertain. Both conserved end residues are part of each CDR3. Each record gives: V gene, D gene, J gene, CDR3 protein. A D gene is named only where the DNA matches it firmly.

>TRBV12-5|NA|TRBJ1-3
CASGQSSGNTIYF
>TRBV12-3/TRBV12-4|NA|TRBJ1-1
CASSRRTEAFF
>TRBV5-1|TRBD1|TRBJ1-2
CASSLDRGRANYGYTF
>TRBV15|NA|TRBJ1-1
CATSRELGREAFF
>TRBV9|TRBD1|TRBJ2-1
CASSVGTGEYNEQFF
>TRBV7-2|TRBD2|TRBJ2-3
CASSLVSVSLAGTDTQYF
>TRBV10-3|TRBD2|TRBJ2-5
CAITKIAGEAQYF
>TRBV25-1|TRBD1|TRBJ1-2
CASSDSRPDRGRLGYTF
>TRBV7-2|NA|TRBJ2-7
CASSSNALLLTTYEQYF
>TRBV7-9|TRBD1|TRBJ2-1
CASSYGQGDLNEQFF
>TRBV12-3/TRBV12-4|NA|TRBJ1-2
CASSLRGRGGYTF
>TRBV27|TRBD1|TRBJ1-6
CASSFVRGPSYNSPLHF
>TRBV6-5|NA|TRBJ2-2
CASSYFQGLSTGELFF
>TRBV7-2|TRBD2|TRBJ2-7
CASSLTSGGRYEQYF
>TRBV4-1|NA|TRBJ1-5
CASSLRYSNQPQHF
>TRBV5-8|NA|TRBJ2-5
CASSLLRVPKETQYF
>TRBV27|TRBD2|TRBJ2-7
CASSLRGTHYEQYF
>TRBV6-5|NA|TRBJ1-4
CASSSEPLSNEKLFF
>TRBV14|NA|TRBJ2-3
CASSQDPLTDTQYF
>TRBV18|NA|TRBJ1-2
CASSPGQTTHGYTF
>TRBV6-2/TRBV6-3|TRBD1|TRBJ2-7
CASSYSQSGTGGVRTYEQYF
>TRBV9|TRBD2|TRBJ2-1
CASSDSRGGPYNEQFF
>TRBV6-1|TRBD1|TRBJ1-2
CASSEVRRGQGASRYGYTF
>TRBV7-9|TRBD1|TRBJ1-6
CASSSTGTERTSYNSPLHF
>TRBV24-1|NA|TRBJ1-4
CATSQHVEKLFF
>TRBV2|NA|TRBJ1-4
CASSDRIHEKLFF
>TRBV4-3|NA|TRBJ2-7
CASSQDVRGGYEQYF
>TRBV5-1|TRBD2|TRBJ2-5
CASSLASGQETQYF
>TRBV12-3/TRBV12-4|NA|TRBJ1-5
CASSGRAMGSQHF
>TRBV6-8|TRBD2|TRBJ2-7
CASISCGEGPSYEQYF
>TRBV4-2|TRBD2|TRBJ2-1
CASSQASGPYNEQFF
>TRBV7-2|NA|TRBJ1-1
CASSSGGGISTEAFF